Listed below are T cell receptor beta chains from one sample, sequenced in a study of CD8 T cells in ankylosing spondylitis. Each CDR3 protein is one row after TCRdb ran MiXCR on the 5' RACE reads. The data show approximately 35,000 distinct CDR3 sequences, approximately 15% seen once. Sequenced input: blood. Receptors originate from a male donor with ankylosing spondylitis or in good health (not recorded which). The CDR3 runs from the conserved cysteine through the conserved F or W. The D gene is left open where the match is weak. Clone sizes are given selectively: once, few, many, or a class where the clone is expanded.

TGCAGTGCTGATTTTCCGGGACTAGCGATCAATGAGCAGTTCTTC,CSADFPGLAINEQFF,TRBV20-1,TRBD2,many,TRBJ2-1
TGCGCCAGCAGCGGTGACAGCTCTGGGGCCAACGTCCTGACTTTC,CASSGDSSGANVLTF,TRBV5-1,NA,NA,TRBJ2-6
TGTGCCAGCAGTTTTGGGTCTGGGACATCTTTAATGAACACTGAAGCTTTCTTT,CASSFGSGTSLMNTEAFF,TRBV12-3/TRBV12-4,NA,NA,TRBJ1-1
TGTGCCAGCAGCTCTACAGGGTGGGTGAACACCGGGGAGCTGTTTTTT,CASSSTGWVNTGELFF,TRBV7-9,NA,NA,TRBJ2-2
TGTGCCAGCAGCCAAGATTTGGGAGGGCCAAGATACGAGCAGTACTTC,CASSQDLGGPRYEQYF,TRBV4-2,TRBD2,NA,TRBJ2-7
TGTGCCAGTAGTATAGTCCCACAGGGGGCCCTCGGCTACACCTTC,CASSIVPQGALGYTF,TRBV19,TRBD1,NA,TRBJ1-2
TGTGCCAGCAGCCAACGGCGGGAGGGCACCGGGGAGCTGTTTTTT,CASSQRREGTGELFF,TRBV3-1,TRBD2,few,TRBJ2-2
TGTGCCAGTGGACGTACCGCAGAGACCCAGTACTTC,CASGRTAETQYF,TRBV7-9,NA,NA,TRBJ2-5
TGTGCCATCTCTGCGGGACAGCCACGGCCCGGGGAGCTGTTTTTT,CAISAGQPRPGELFF,TRBV10-3,NA,NA,TRBJ2-2
TGCAGTGCTATTGAAGGGGGTCGCATTCAGTACTTC,CSAIEGGRIQYF,TRBV20-1,NA,many,TRBJ2-4
TGCGCCACCAGTGAAGGGACCGGATACAATGAGCAGTTCTTC,CATSEGTGYNEQFF,TRBV24-1,NA,NA,TRBJ2-1
TGCGCCAGCAGCCAAGATCTGTGGGGAGAACGATCCGAGCAGTACTTC,CASSQDLWGERSEQYF,TRBV4-3,NA,many,TRBJ2-7
TGCAGCGTTGATCGGCTAGCAGGCACAGATACGCAGTATTTT,CSVDRLAGTDTQYF,TRBV29-1,NA,NA,TRBJ2-3
TGTGCCAGCAGCCAAGGAAGGGGGCCCTACGAGCAGTACTTC,CASSQGRGPYEQYF,TRBV14,TRBD1,few,TRBJ2-7
TGTGCCAGCAGTGAACGAGTAGAGAACACCGGGGAGCTGTTTTTT,CASSERVENTGELFF,TRBV6-1,NA,NA,TRBJ2-2
TGTGCCAGCAGCCCACAAGTAGGGACTAGCGGCACAGATACGCAGTATTTT,CASSPQVGTSGTDTQYF,TRBV13,TRBD2,few,TRBJ2-3
TGTGCCAGCAGAGATAGATGGGGCAAAAACATTCAGTACTTC,CASRDRWGKNIQYF,TRBV6-1,NA,few,TRBJ2-4
TGCGCCAGCAGCCAAGATGCGCTAGCGGGATTTCTCCACTTC,CASSQDALAGFLHF,TRBV4-3,TRBD2,once,TRBJ2-7
TGCAGTGCCGAACCGATGGACAGGGGGATCGAGCAGTACTTC,CSAEPMDRGIEQYF,TRBV20-1,TRBD1,NA,TRBJ2-7
TGCGCCAGCAGCTCAATACCCCGGGGGAGTAACACTGAAGCTTTCTTT,CASSSIPRGSNTEAFF,TRBV5-1,NA,NA,TRBJ1-1
TGTGCCAGCAAGGTAGCCACCTCGAACACCGGGGAGCTGTTTTTT,CASKVATSNTGELFF,TRBV28,NA,few,TRBJ2-2
TGCAGTGCGGTGGACAGGGGACTGTTCCTCACTGAAGCTTTCTTT,CSAVDRGLFLTEAFF,TRBV20-1,TRBD1,NA,TRBJ1-1
TGTGCCAGCAGTCAATCCGGACCCGACAATGAGCAGTTCTTC,CASSQSGPDNEQFF,TRBV27,NA,few,TRBJ2-1
TGTGCCAGCAGTTCCAGGACAGGGGGCCTTGAAAAACTGTTTTTT,CASSSRTGGLEKLFF,TRBV6-5,TRBD1,NA,TRBJ1-4
TGTGCCAGCAGCTCACTAGCGGCAGGTGAGCAGTTCTTC,CASSSLAAGEQFF,TRBV7-2,TRBD2,medium-sized,TRBJ2-1
TGTGCCAGCAGTGAAGGGACAGGGGTTCCCTACGAGCAGTACTTC,CASSEGTGVPYEQYF,TRBV2,TRBD1,many,TRBJ2-7
TGTGCCAGCAGCTTATCAGGGCCCCCCTACAATGAGCAGTTCTTC,CASSLSGPPYNEQFF,TRBV11-2,NA,many,TRBJ2-1
TGTGCCAGCAGCCAAGATTTAGGGGGGCGCGAGCAGTACTTC,CASSQDLGGREQYF,TRBV3-1,NA,few,TRBJ2-7
TGCGCCAGCAGCTTGCTCGGGAGCGGAACCGGGGAGCTGTTTTTT,CASSLLGSGTGELFF,TRBV5-1,NA,many,TRBJ2-2
TGTGCCATCAGTGAGATCGGGTACAATGAGCAGTTCTTC,CAISEIGYNEQFF,TRBV10-3,NA,NA,TRBJ2-1
TGCGCCAGCGGGGAAGTTCTCGGGGAGCTGTTTTTT,CASGEVLGELFF,TRBV5-1,NA,NA,TRBJ2-2
TGTGCCAGCAGCTTAACCAGCTCCTACGAGCAGTACTTC,CASSLTSSYEQYF,TRBV7-3,NA,NA,TRBJ2-7
TGCAGTGCTAAAAGTTCAGAGAACTATGGCTACACCTTC,CSAKSSENYGYTF,TRBV20-1,NA,few,TRBJ1-2
TGTGCCAGTAGCGTCTCAATTGGGGCCAACGTCCTGACTTTC,CASSVSIGANVLTF,TRBV19,NA,NA,TRBJ2-6
TGCAGTGCTGCCGACGTTAGCACAGATACGCAGTATTTT,CSAADVSTDTQYF,TRBV20-1,NA,many,TRBJ2-3
TGTGCCAGCAGGAGACAGGGGGCAAATCAGCCCCAGCATTTT,CASRRQGANQPQHF,TRBV12-3/TRBV12-4,TRBD1,NA,TRBJ1-5
TGTGCCAGCAAGCCCGGACCGCCTGCCAATGAGCAGTTCTTC,CASKPGPPANEQFF,TRBV6-4,NA,NA,TRBJ2-1
TGCAGCGTTGGTGCAGGGGAGGGGGAAAAACTGTTTTTT,CSVGAGEGEKLFF,TRBV29-1,NA,NA,TRBJ1-4
TGTGCCAGCACCCCTCTGGGGGCGCAGAGTGAAGCTTTCTTT,CASTPLGAQSEAFF,TRBV7-6,NA,NA,TRBJ1-1
TGTGCCAGCAGTCGAAGGTTGTTTGAGCAGTACTTC,CASSRRLFEQYF,TRBV28,NA,few,TRBJ2-7
TGTGCCAGCAGTGGGCGGCCGGAACCCGGGGAGCTGTTTTTT,CASSGRPEPGELFF,TRBV2,NA,many,TRBJ2-2
TGCAGTGCTGAAGACAAACTGGCGGTTTTT,CSAEDKLAVF,TRBV20-1,NA,NA,TRBJ1-4
TGTGCCAGCAGCCTGACAGGCCTCGAAAAACTGTTTTTT,CASSLTGLEKLFF,TRBV27,NA,NA,TRBJ1-4
TGTGCCACCAGCAGAGAGATATCAACTAATGAAAAACTGTTTTTT,CATSREISTNEKLFF,TRBV15,NA,NA,TRBJ1-4
TGTGCCAGCAGCTTAGGTCGTCTAGCGGGGGGCCGAGATACGCAGTATTTT,CASSLGRLAGGRDTQYF,TRBV7-8,TRBD2,few,TRBJ2-3
TGTGCCAGCAGCGAGGGGTCCCAGATCCAGCATTTT,CASSEGSQIQHF,TRBV7-2,NA,NA,TRBJ1-5
TGTGCCAGCAGTCCGTCTAGCGGGGGCCCTAGCACAGATACGCAGTATTTT,CASSPSSGGPSTDTQYF,TRBV27,TRBD2,NA,TRBJ2-3
TGTGCCAGCAGCGCCCCACAGGGGATGAACACTGAAGCTTTCTTT,CASSAPQGMNTEAFF,TRBV7-2,TRBD1,few,TRBJ1-1
TGTGCCACCCAACAGGGTCTCGACACCGGGGAGCTGTTTTTT,CATQQGLDTGELFF,TRBV27,NA,few,TRBJ2-2
TGCAGTGCTCGACAGTCCCCAACTAATGAAAAACTGTTTTTT,CSARQSPTNEKLFF,TRBV20-1,NA,NA,TRBJ1-4
TGTGCCAGCCCTCCCCGGGGGCGCATGACTGAAGCTTTCTTT,CASPPRGRMTEAFF,TRBV7-9,NA,few,TRBJ1-1
TGCGCCAGCAGCTTGGCCGGGCCCGACTACGAGCAGTACTTC,CASSLAGPDYEQYF,TRBV5-1,NA,NA,TRBJ2-7
TGCAGTGCTCCCCTTCGGGGCTCCCTAGGCGATGAGCAGTTCTTC,CSAPLRGSLGDEQFF,TRBV20-1,NA,few,TRBJ2-1
TGTGCCAGCAGCGCAGGTTCGAACACTGAAGCTTTCTTT,CASSAGSNTEAFF,TRBV5-5,NA,NA,TRBJ1-1
TGCGCCAGCAGCCAAGATACGGGGGCCTCTGGAAACACCATATATTTT,CASSQDTGASGNTIYF,TRBV4-3,NA,NA,TRBJ1-3